The clone carrying this T cell receptor beta chain was recorded many times. The antigen remains unidentified. Each CDR3 protein gets one entry after TCRdb re-called the 5' RACE reads with MiXCR. The table shows 29,000 or so distinct CDR3 sequences, with around 4.6% occurring only once. The sample belongs to a study of T cells after yellow fever vaccination. Study-level results: Most clones from primary vaccination resurfaced after the booster (around 97% CD4, more than 75% CD8).

This clonotype originated in a man aged 25-45 years who received the YFV17D yellow fever vaccine. This specimen was CD8+ T cells sorted from PBMCs, taken 10 days after the yellow fever booster vaccination.

The CDR3 DNA is TGTGCCAGTAGTATTTCGGGACAGGGGAATCAGCCCCAGCATTTT. Amino acids: CASSISGQGNQPQHF. V and J are TRBV19 and TRBJ1-5, with 10 positions matching TRBD1. Unmatched junction bases numbered 3, after V lost 3 bases and J lost 4 bases. This CDR3 is built from 15 residues. The germline gives CDR1 LNHDA, CDR2 SQIVND (reference sequence). Supplemented by reference TRBV19 and TRBJ1-5, the full variable domain reads DGGITQSPKYLFRKEGQNVTLSCEQNLNHDAMYWYRQDPGQGLRLIYYSQIVNDFQKGDIAEGYSVSREKKESFPLTVTSAQKNPTAFYLCASSISGQGNQPQHFGDGTRLSIL.